The 14 T cell receptor beta chains below were found in one sample sequenced in a study of cytomegalovirus exposure and HLA in healthy donors (dated by TCRdb to about 2017). The library relied on the immunoSEQ multiplex PCR assay. For the multiplex PCR, a mixture combining 60 forward primers for TCR Vbeta segments and 13 reverse primers for TCR Jbeta segments was used. The source is immuneACCESS, and TCRdb retained only in-frame sequences with V and J called. Part of the clones is not carried over; for the studies checked, unresolved V genes explain less than half of this, and the remainder is unexplained. The sample records about 130,000 clones, about 73% of which are singletons. The ten largest clones capture about 4% of the sample. Sequenced input: PBMCs. The receptors were gathered from a woman aged 45 to 65 in good health and CMV-seropositive.

Comment on this clone: Relative to the germline gene, one junction end is altered; a read error may explain this. The chain links TRBV7-9 to TRBJ1-4; 9 bases are shared with TRBD1. From germline, CDR1 is SEHNR and CDR2 FQNEAQ (reference sequence). The CDR3 length is 14 residues. CDR3 loop: CSSSLGQGYEKLFF. The CDR3 DNA sequence: TGTTCCAGCAGCCTCGGACAGGGGTACGAAAAACTGTTTTTT.

This rearrangement joins TRBV6-1 to TRBJ1-3; 7 bases fit TRBD1. V gave up 5 bases and J gave up 1 base; unmatched junction bases: 2. CDR1 is MNHNS and CDR2 is SASEGT in the germline V gene. The CDR3 totals 14 residues. The CDR3 loop is CASSPQGSGNTIYF. The CDR3 nucleotides are TGTGCCAGCAGTCCACAGGGGTCTGGAAACACCATATATTTT.

This clone has more than one count but fewer than ten. The V and J genes are TRBV5-1 and TRBJ1-2; D unclear. The CDR3 loop spans 13 amino acids. The V end lost 5 bases, the J end lost 6 bases, and 14 bases lay between the germline ends. Germline CDR1 is SGHRS and CDR2 is YFSETQ. The CDR3 loop reads CASRALQEDGYTF. The CDR3 DNA follows: TGCGCCAGCAGAGCTCTCCAGGAGGATGGCTACACCTTC.

The chain is built from TRBV29-1 and TRBJ1-1, with TRBD1 matching over 9 bases. V lost 7 bases, J lost 3 bases, and 12 bases stayed unmatched. The CDR3 runs to 15 residues. From germline, CDR1 is SQVTM and CDR2 ANQGSEA. This CDR3 reads CSARGQYRGHTEAFF. The DNA for the CDR3 is TGCAGCGCCAGAGGACAATACAGGGGGCACACTGAAGCTTTCTTT.

The chain joins TRBV19 to TRBJ2-2; 8 bases are shared with TRBD2. Germline CDR1 and CDR2: LNHDA and SQIVND (reference sequence). The CDR3 is 15 residues long. V was pared by 10 bases and J by 0 bases, with 7 bases of the junction left unmatched. CDR3 residues: CATPGRDANTGELFF. In nucleotides, the CDR3 is TGTGCCACCCCCGGGAGGGACGCGAACACCGGGGAGCTGTTTTTT.

This clone showed up many times. The chain is built from TRBV5-6 and TRBJ1-5; TRBD1 aligns across 7 bases. The CDR3 runs 14 residues. The J segment lost 1 base and the V segment lost 4 bases, leaving 2 bases of the junction unmatched. Germline values: CDR1 SGHDT, CDR2 YYEEEE. CDR3 amino acids: CASSGQDSNQPQHF. CDR3 nucleotides: TGTGCCAGCAGCGGACAGGACAGCAATCAGCCCCAGCATTTT.

CDR3 residues: CASSFVRGGPETQYF. CDR3 bases: TGCGCCAGCAGCTTTGTGCGGGGGGGCCCGGAGACCCAGTACTTC. This rearrangement joins TRBV5-1 to TRBJ2-5, with TRBD2 matching over 9 bases. V lost 2 bases, J lost 5 bases, and 7 bases stayed unmatched. This CDR3 is 15 amino acids long. Germline-derived CDR1 and CDR2 are SGHRS and YFSETQ.

This clone qualifies as medium-sized. This chain joins TRBV6-5 and TRBJ2-5; 12 bases are shared with TRBD2. CDR3 size: 15 residues. The ends lost 2 bases at V and 5 bases at J; junction bases unmatched: 3. Germline values: CDR1 MNHEY, CDR2 SVGAGI. The CDR3 reads CASSYDGTSGETQYF. CDR3 nucleotides: TGTGCCAGCAGTTACGACGGGACTAGCGGGGAGACCCAGTACTTC.

The J gene is TRBJ1-1, the V gene TRBV9; 8 positions agree with TRBD1. CDR1 is SGDLS and CDR2 is YYNGEE in the germline V gene. Trimming at V came to 1 base and at J to 3 bases, leaving 2 bases not matched to a gene. The length of the CDR3 is 14 residues. The CDR3 DNA reads as TGTGCCAGCAGCGTACAGGGGGCCGACACTGAAGCTTTCTTT. Amino acids: CASSVQGADTEAFF.

This clone showed up just once. The V gene is TRBV9, the J gene TRBJ2-2; tentative D call: TRBD2 (5 bases). V lost 4 bases and J lost 0, with 13 bases in between. Looked up from germline, CDR1 is SGDLS and CDR2 is YYNGEE. CDR3 length: 16 amino acids. The CDR3: CASSPRGLTNTGELFF. The CDR3 bases are TGTGCCAGCAGCCCCCGAGGGCTAACGAACACCGGGGAGCTGTTTTTT.

Only a few counts were recorded for this clone. V is TRBV19 and J is TRBJ1-2; 7 bases agree with TRBD1. This CDR3 is 14 amino acids long. Germline CDR1 reads LNHDA; CDR2 reads SQIVND (reference sequence). V trimming: 8 bases; J trimming: 3 bases; junction bases outside the gene matches: 9. The CDR3 nucleotides are TGTGCCAGTGGCCACAGGGGACGGGACTATGGCTACACCTTC. It is translated as CASGHRGRDYGYTF. Full variable domain (remainder filled in from reference TRBV19 and TRBJ1-2): DGGITQSPKYLFRKEGQNVTLSCEQNLNHDAMYWYRQDPGQGLRLIYYSQIVNDFQKGDIAEGYSVSREKKESFPLTVTSAQKNPTAFYLCASGHRGRDYGYTFGSGTRLTVV.

The chain recombines TRBV7-2 with TRBJ2-7, with no clear D. The germline V and J ends were trimmed by 6 bases and 1 base, with 10 bases remaining between them. Germline assignment: CDR1 SGHTA and CDR2 FQGNSA. The CDR3 spans 13 residues. CDR3 in DNA: TGTGCCAGCAGTCAAACAGCTTCCTACGAGCAGTACTTC. Protein product: CASSQTASYEQYF.

The chain couples TRBV27 to TRBJ2-2; TRBD2 matches 8 bases. The CDR3 has 16 amino acids. The junction had 10 bases not matched to a gene; V was cut back by 7 bases and J by 3 bases. The germline V gene has CDR1 MNHEY and CDR2 SMNVEV (reference sequence). CDR3 nucleotide sequence: TGTGCCAGCACGCACCCGGGGGGGATGGACACCGGGGAGCTGTTTTTT. Translation gives CASTHPGGMDTGELFF.

CDR3 nucleotides: TGTGCCAGCAGTTATTTATCTGAAGCAGGAAACACCATATATTTT. It yields the protein CASSYLSEAGNTIYF. This rearrangement joins TRBV2 to TRBJ1-3; D not certain. Deletions cut 5 bases from V and 4 bases from J, with 15 bases between. The CDR3 runs 15 residues. From germline, CDR1 is SNHLY and CDR2 FYNNEI.